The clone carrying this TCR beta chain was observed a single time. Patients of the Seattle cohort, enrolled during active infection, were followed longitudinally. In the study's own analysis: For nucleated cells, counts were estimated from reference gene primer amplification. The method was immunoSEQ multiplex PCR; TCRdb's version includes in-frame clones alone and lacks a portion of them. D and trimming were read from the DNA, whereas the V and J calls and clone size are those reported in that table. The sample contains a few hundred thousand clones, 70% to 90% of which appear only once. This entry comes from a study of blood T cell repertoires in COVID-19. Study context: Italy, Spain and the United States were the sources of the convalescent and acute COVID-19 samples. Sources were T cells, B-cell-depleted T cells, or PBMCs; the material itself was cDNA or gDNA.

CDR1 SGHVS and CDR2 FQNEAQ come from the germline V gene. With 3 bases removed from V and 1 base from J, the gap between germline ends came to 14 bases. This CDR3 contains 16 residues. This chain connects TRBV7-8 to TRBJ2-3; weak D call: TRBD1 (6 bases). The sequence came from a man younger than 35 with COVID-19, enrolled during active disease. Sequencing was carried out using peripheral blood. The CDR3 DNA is TGTGCCAGCAGCTTTAACAGGGAAGGGGGCACAGATACGCAGTATTTT. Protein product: CASSFNREGGTDTQYF.